This TCR beta chain was recorded in a study of tumor and adjacent non-tumor tissue in lung cancer. Germline assignment: CDR1 SGHAT and CDR2 FQNNGV. This CDR3 comprises 14 residues. The library came from three nested PCR rounds adapted from ARM-PCR protocols. TCRdb redid the calling of the multiplex PCR reads with MiXCR, one entry per CDR3 protein. The sample lists 120,000 to 150,000 distinct CDR3 sequences; about 71% were seen once. Study findings and constraints: Tumor TCR diversity, when higher, was linked to shorter survival. Tumor tissue had significantly higher TCR diversity than normal lung. In normal lung, the top 100 clones were significantly more dominant than in tumor.

RNA was extracted from bulk tissue without any cell sorting. Details on this clonotype: Its antigen is as yet unknown. One junction end does not reproduce the germline sequence, and a read error may be involved.

Sequencing was performed on lung tumor tissue. The chain is built from TRBV11-2 and TRBJ2-1; no firm D call. The TCR originated in a man in his sixties with small cell lung cancer. CDR3 sequence: CASSSEPGRDEEFF. DNA for the CDR3: TGTGCCAGCAGCTCGGAACCAGGAAGAGATGAGGAGTTCTTC.